A single sample is the source of the 24 T cell receptor beta chains below, sequenced in a study of cytomegalovirus exposure and HLA in healthy donors. The PCR used 60 Vbeta and 13 Jbeta primers. Libraries were prepared by immunoSEQ multiplex PCR; TCRdb keeps only in-frame clonotypes and omits some of them. Of 180,000 or so clones in the sample, 82% were seen once. The sequenced material came from PBMCs. Receptor source: a male donor in good health and CMV-seronegative.

The CDR3 reads CASSTRDSQNTIYF. Here the CDR3 DNA reads TGTGCCAGCTCAACACGGGACAGCCAAAACACCATATATTTT. The chain employs TRBV18 and TRBJ1-3; 7 bases align to TRBD1. CDR1 and CDR2 from the germline V gene are KGHSH and LQKENI. Trimming at V came to 5 bases and at J to 6 bases, leaving 7 bases not matched to a gene. The CDR3 is 14 amino acids.

The chain carries TRBV18 and TRBJ2-2, with D perhaps matching TRBD2 (6 bases). CDR3 length: 14 residues. The germline V gene encodes CDR1 KGHSH and CDR2 LQKENI. V lost 7 bases, J lost 4 bases, and 13 bases lay in between. The CDR3 region is CASLRLVSTGELFF. In DNA form, the CDR3 reads TGTGCCAGCTTAAGACTAGTGAGCACCGGGGAGCTGTTTTTT.

This clone was recorded once. V and J are TRBV18 and TRBJ2-7; 7 bases match TRBD1. CDR1 KGHSH and CDR2 LQKENI come from the germline V gene. There are 14 residues in the CDR3. Trimming took 3 bases from V and 2 from J; bases not matched to a gene: 4. CDR3 protein: CASSPETGPYEQYF. The DNA for the CDR3 is TGTGCCAGCTCACCCGAGACAGGGCCCTACGAGCAGTACTTC.

The chain is built from TRBV18 and TRBJ2-5; 8 positions match TRBD2. After removal of 3 bases from V and 4 bases from J, the junction contained 4 bases not matched to a gene. The CDR3 is 14 residues long. Germline CDR1 is KGHSH and CDR2 is LQKENI. The CDR3 nucleotides read TGTGCCAGCTCACCGGATAGCGGGGCAGAGACCCAGTACTTC. This codes for CASSPDSGAETQYF.

This clone was seen once. The chain carries TRBV7-8 and TRBJ2-3, with TRBD2 identical over 10 bases. The CDR3 runs 16 residues. V lost 4 bases, J lost 6 bases, and 10 bases stayed unmatched. Germline-derived CDR1 and CDR2 are SGHVS and FQNEAQ. CDR3 residues: CASSYEAGGPDDTQYF. The CDR3 DNA is TGTGCCAGCAGCTATGAAGCGGGAGGGCCGGATGATACGCAGTATTTT.

The chain couples TRBV2 to TRBJ1-1; TRBD1 agrees at 8 bases. V lost 11 bases to trimming and J lost 6 bases; unmatched junction nucleotides: 14. The CDR3 contains 14 residues. Germline values: CDR1 SNHLY, CDR2 FYNNEI. The CDR3 sequence is CASQGRTGRAEAFF. The DNA for the CDR3 is TGTGCCTCACAGGGGAGGACAGGGCGGGCTGAAGCTTTCTTT.

The chain links TRBV2 to TRBJ2-1, with D unresolved. Germline V gives CDR1 SNHLY, CDR2 FYNNEI. CDR3 size: 15 residues. V lost 7 bases and J 6 bases, leaving 19 bases between the germline ends. This CDR3 reads CASTPLGSFSNEQFF. CDR3 nucleotides: TGTGCCAGCACTCCCCTAGGTTCGTTTTCCAATGAGCAGTTCTTC.

The chain carries TRBV27 and TRBJ1-2; 7 positions agree with TRBD1. After removal of 4 bases from V and 7 bases from J, the junction contained 12 bases not matched to a gene. CDR1 and CDR2 (germline): MNHEY, SMNVEV (reference sequence). The CDR3 contains 15 residues. CDR3 sequence reads: CASSYQPPGQSGYTF. CDR3 bases: TGTGCCAGCAGTTACCAACCCCCGGGACAGAGTGGCTACACCTTC.

This clone was counted only a few times. The chain uses TRBV28 and TRBJ2-3, with D possibly TRBD1 on 6 matching bases. Trimming pared 6 bases from V and 2 bases from J, leaving 12 bases between. The CDR3 is 14 amino acids. Germline CDR1 MDHEN, CDR2 SYDVKM. The CDR3 loop reads CASRTQGPTDTQYF. The CDR3 nucleotides read TGTGCCAGCAGGACACAGGGCCCCACAGATACGCAGTATTTT.

This clone was detected a few times. This rearrangement joins TRBV28 to TRBJ2-1, with a tentative D call TRBD2 (5 bases). Trimming pared 8 bases from V and 4 bases from J, leaving 15 bases between. CDR1 MDHEN and CDR2 SYDVKM come from the germline V gene. This CDR3 spans 14 amino acids. CDR3 protein: CASRSSAGYNEQFF. The DNA for the CDR3 is TGTGCCAGCCGTTCGTCGGCGGGTTACAATGAGCAGTTCTTC.

The V and J genes are TRBV7-9 and TRBJ1-2; no firm D call. This CDR3 contains 14 residues. Germline V gene sequence: CDR1 SEHNR, CDR2 FQNEAQ (reference sequence). V was pared by 5 bases and J by 4 bases, with 14 bases between. The CDR3 region has the DNA TGTGCCAGCAGCCTCGCGGCAGCGGGCTATGGCTACACCTTC. Amino acid sequence: CASSLAAAGYGYTF.

The genes are TRBV10-3 and TRBJ1-1, with 10 bases matching TRBD1. The CDR3 spans 14 residues. Per germline, CDR1 ENHRY and CDR2 SYGVKD. V gave up 10 bases and J gave up 3 bases; unmatched junction bases: 8. The CDR3 sequence is CATEAGTGDTEAFF. The CDR3 DNA reads as TGTGCCACTGAAGCCGGGACAGGGGACACTGAAGCTTTCTTT.

This clone was seen a few times. The chain joins TRBV7-9 to TRBJ1-1, with D perhaps TRBD1 (5 bases). The CDR3 has 15 amino acids. Trimming stripped 5 bases from V and 4 bases from J, with 17 bases between. The V gene's germline CDR1 is SEHNR and CDR2 FQNEAQ (reference sequence). Written as DNA, the CDR3 is TGTGCCAGCAGCCCGGCCAATTGGGGGGTCACTGAAGCTTTCTTT. This gives the protein CASSPANWGVTEAFF.

The V and J genes are TRBV9 and TRBJ2-5, with a tentative D call TRBD2 (6 bases). Trimming took off 0 bases at V and 1 base at J, with 10 bases between the two ends. Germline V CDR1 and CDR2: SGDLS, YYNGEE. This CDR3 contains 15 residues. Here the CDR3 DNA reads TGTGCCAGCAGCGTAGATCTAGCGTCCCAAGAGACCCAGTACTTC. It encodes CASSVDLASQETQYF.

The chain has TRBV28 and TRBJ2-6; D not resolved. CDR1 is MDHEN and CDR2 is SYDVKM in the germline V gene. The CDR3 extends over 18 amino acids. V shed 5 bases and J shed 3 bases, with 20 bases lying between them. Here the CDR3 reads CASSLHPGLAVGANVLTF. The CDR3 DNA is TGTGCCAGCAGTCTTCACCCCGGGTTAGCTGTTGGGGCCAACGTCCTGACTTTC. Supplemented by reference TRBV28 and TRBJ2-6, the full variable domain reads DVKVTQSSRYLVKRTGEKVFLECVQDMDHENMFWYRQDPGLGLRLIYFSYDVKMKEKGDIPEGYSVSREKKERFSLILESASTNQTSMYLCASSLHPGLAVGANVLTFGAGSRLTVL.

This clone was observed a handful of times. The CDR3 sequence: CAIRDISVGGYTF. In DNA, the CDR3 is TGTGCCATCAGGGACATTTCGGTGGGTGGCTACACCTTC. The V gene is TRBV10-3, the J gene TRBJ1-2; tentatively, D is TRBD1 (5 bases). This CDR3 contains 13 residues. Trimming took off 6 bases at V and 7 bases at J, with 15 bases between the two ends. The germline V gene encodes CDR1 ENHRY and CDR2 SYGVKD.

This chain links TRBV7-2 with TRBJ1-2, with 7 nucleotides matching TRBD1. Germline loops: CDR1 SGHTA, CDR2 FQGNSA. The trim removed 1 base at V and 6 bases at J, leaving 5 bases unmatched. The CDR3 is 14 amino acids. CDR3 coding DNA: TGTGCCAGCAGCTTAGAGGGGCAGGGGGATGGCTACACCTTC. Translated: CASSLEGQGDGYTF.

The J gene is TRBJ1-2, the V gene TRBV5-8; 9 bases match TRBD1. The V segment lost 4 bases and the J segment 8 bases; nucleotides outside the gene matches: 21. Germline V gene data show CDR1 as SGHTS and CDR2 as YDEGEE. CDR3 size: 18 residues. DNA of the CDR3: TGTGCCAGCAGCCGAAAACCAGAAACGACAGGGGGAATGCGGGGCTACACCTTC. Translating it yields CASSRKPETTGGMRGYTF.

This clone was seen only a few times. This rearrangement joins TRBV7-2 to TRBJ1-3; D remains unclear. Trimming removed 1 base from V and 0 bases from J, with 13 bases in between. Germline V CDR1 and CDR2: SGHTA, FQGNSA. CDR3 length: 17 amino acids. The CDR3 nucleotides are TGTGCCAGCAGCTTAGGAGGACTCACGACCTCTGGAAACACCATATATTTT. Translating it yields CASSLGGLTTSGNTIYF.

The V call is TRBV25-1, the J call TRBJ2-1, with D possibly matching TRBD1 (6 bases). Trimming took off 2 bases at V and 3 bases at J, with 11 bases between the two ends. Germline values: CDR1 MGHDK, CDR2 SYGVNS. The CDR3 totals 15 residues. The CDR3 protein is CASSERGRGYNEQFF. For the CDR3, the DNA is TGTGCCAGCAGTGAAAGGGGGAGAGGCTACAATGAGCAGTTCTTC.

This clone was seen only once. The CDR3 DNA sequence: TGCGCCAGCAGCCGAGGGGAGGACGCCGGAGAGACCAAAAACATTCAGTACTTC. It specifies CASSRGEDAGETKNIQYF. The gene calls are TRBV4-1 and TRBJ2-4, with a tentative D call TRBD2 (6 bases). V was shortened by 4 bases and J by 2 bases, with 21 bases between the two germline ends. The CDR3 has 18 amino acids. The V gene's germline CDR1 is MGHRA and CDR2 YSYEKL.

This clone was detected once. V is TRBV18 and J is TRBJ2-5, with 8 positions matching TRBD1. The V segment lost 3 bases and the J segment 5 bases; nucleotides outside the gene matches: 8. The CDR3 spans 15 residues. Germline V gives CDR1 KGHSH, CDR2 LQKENI. CDR3 nucleotide sequence: TGTGCCAGCTCACCGGTTCAGGGGGCTGGGGAGACCCAGTACTTC. The encoded protein is CASSPVQGAGETQYF.

The gene calls are TRBV7-8 and TRBJ2-7; D gene ambiguous. Germline CDR1 SGHVS, CDR2 FQNEAQ. V was cut by 3 bases and J by 2 bases, with 17 bases left in between. CDR3 size: 16 residues. The CDR3 DNA reads as TGTGCCAGCAGCTTCGGTTTCGGTGGCAGGACCTACGAGCAGTACTTC. Its translation is CASSFGFGGRTYEQYF.

The genes are TRBV5-6 and TRBJ2-7; 10 bases map to TRBD1. Trimming took 4 bases from V and 6 from J; bases not matched to a gene: 10. CDR1 and CDR2 from the germline V gene are SGHDT and YYEEEE. CDR3 length: 15 amino acids. CDR3 residues: CASSGAGQGTIEQYF. The CDR3 DNA reads TGTGCCAGCAGCGGAGCGGGACAGGGGACGATCGAGCAGTACTTC. Using reference TRBV5-6 and TRBJ2-7 for the parts outside the CDR3, the full variable domain is DAGVTQSPTHLIKTRGQQVTLRCSPKSGHDTVSWYQQALGQGPQFIFQYYEEEERQRGNFPDRFSGHQFPNYSSELNVNALLLGDSALYLCASSGAGQGTIEQYFGPGTRLTVT.